Shown below are 10 T cell receptor beta chains from a single sample sequenced in a study of CD8 T cells in ankylosing spondylitis. Findings of the study overall: Among TCR beta sequences, a motif of eight or nine highly homologous variants appeared characteristic of ankylosing spondylitis blood.

TCRdb ran MiXCR on the 5' RACE reads and lists one entry per CDR3 protein. In the table there are about 500,000 distinct CDR3 sequences, 5.3% of which are singletons. These receptors lack a known antigen. The sequenced material came from blood, either unsorted or a sorted T cell fraction (not recorded which). These receptors were obtained from a male donor with ankylosing spondylitis.

This clonotype was seen ten or more times. This chain uses TRBV6-2 or TRBV6-3 with TRBJ1-1; no clear D. The V and J ends lost 6 bases and 10 bases respectively, with 12 bases between them. The CDR3 spans 11 residues. CDR1 is MNHEY, CDR2 SVGEGT, per germline. CDR3 amino acids: CASSLGFGAFF. Here the CDR3 DNA reads TGTGCCAGCAGCCTGGGGTTCGGAGCTTTCTTT.

This clonotype was picked up many times. The chain has TRBV20-1 and TRBJ2-1; 12 positions agree with TRBD1. This CDR3 has 17 residues. V lost 6 bases, J lost 2 bases, and 11 bases stayed unmatched. Germline CDR1 reads DFQATT; CDR2 reads SNEGSKA (reference sequence). The CDR3 spells CSAPGTGGLWPYNEQFF. The CDR3 nucleotides are TGCAGTGCCCCCGGGACAGGGGGCCTTTGGCCCTACAATGAGCAGTTCTTC.

This clonotype has at least ten counts. This chain connects TRBV20-1 to TRBJ1-4; 7 nucleotides line up with TRBD1. V dropped 6 bases and J dropped 4; count of bases not matched to a gene: 5. This CDR3 has 13 residues. Germline loops: CDR1 DFQATT, CDR2 SNEGSKA (reference sequence). The CDR3 DNA reads as TGCAGTGCGACGACAGGGCTTAATGAAAAACTGTTTTTT. Translation gives CSATTGLNEKLFF.

This clonotype was seen ten or more times. This chain connects TRBV29-1 to TRBJ2-1, with D possibly matching TRBD2 (5 bases). V lost 7 bases to trimming and J lost 7 bases, with 14 bases between them. The CDR3 is 12 residues long. Per germline, CDR1 SQVTM and CDR2 ANQGSEA. The CDR3 sequence is CSGFNSGNEQFF. The CDR3 DNA reads TGCAGCGGATTTAATTCGGGGAATGAGCAGTTCTTC.

In this sample, this clonotype turned up many times. The V call is TRBV12-3 or TRBV12-4, the J call TRBJ1-2; D gene ambiguous. Trimming removed 5 bases from V and 7 bases from J, with 8 bases in between. CDR3 size: 11 residues. This CDR3 reads CASSAKVGYTF. The CDR3 DNA reads TGTGCCAGCAGTGCCAAGGTTGGCTACACCTTC.

This clonotype was seen ten or more times. The chain combines TRBV10-3 with TRBJ2-2, with 8 nucleotides matching TRBD1. The germline V gene encodes CDR1 ENHRY and CDR2 SYGVKD. Trimming at V came to 6 bases and at J to 7 bases, leaving 10 bases not matched to a gene. The CDR3 is 15 amino acids. The CDR3 nucleotides read TGTGCCATCAGCAGGGACAGGCCCCCCGGCGGGGAGCTGTTTTTT. Translating gives CAISRDRPPGGELFF.

The table lists this clonotype with many counts. V and J are TRBV12-3 or TRBV12-4 and TRBJ1-6; no firm D call. The CDR3 consists of 15 residues. The V gene lost 5 bases and the J gene lost 7 bases, with 15 bases spanning the gap. The CDR3 DNA reads TGTGCCAGCAGTCCTAACAAGCTAGGGAATTCACCCCTCCACTTT. This codes for CASSPNKLGNSPLHF.

This clonotype was detected many times. CDR3: CASSYSWSLSAKNIQYF. As DNA, the CDR3 is TGTGCCAGCAGTTACTCATGGAGCCTTAGCGCCAAAAACATTCAGTACTTC. This chain links TRBV6-5 with TRBJ2-4; no clear D. Germline loops: CDR1 MNHEY, CDR2 SVGAGI. Trimming removed 0 bases at V and 1 base at J, with 13 bases between. This CDR3 spans 17 amino acids.

This clonotype was picked up many times. V gene TRBV4-3 combines with J gene TRBJ1-5; 7 positions match TRBD1. The CDR3 spans 15 residues. J gave up 6 bases and V 0 bases, and 5 bases lay outside the gene matches. The germline CDR1 and CDR2 sequences are LGHNA and YSLEER. DNA for the CDR3: TGCGCCAGCAGCCAAGATTACAGGGACAGTCAGCCCCAGCATTTT. Protein sequence: CASSQDYRDSQPQHF.

This clonotype occurred many times. The chain joins TRBV4-2 to TRBJ2-5; no definite D call. The V gene's germline CDR1 is LGHNA and CDR2 YNFKEQ. CDR3 length equals 14 residues. V was shortened by 1 base and J by 2 bases, with 8 bases between the two germline ends. The CDR3, as DNA: TGTGCCAGCAGCCAAGGCGGCCGGCAAGAGACCCAGTACTTC. Translating gives CASSQGGRQETQYF.